This T cell receptor beta chain was captured in a study of vaccination and CD4 T cells after COVID-19. Per germline, CDR1 DFQATT and CDR2 SNEGSKA (reference sequence). Trimming at V came to 3 bases and at J to 1 base, leaving 11 bases not matched to a gene. The CDR3 covers 17 residues. This clonotype is labeled as medium-sized. Its antigen is as yet unknown. The assay that was used to sequence DNA from cultured CD4+ T cells was the Oncomine TCR Beta short-read assay. Cultures of CD4+ T cells served as the source for extracting genomic DNA. TCRdb re-called the PCR reads with MiXCR, one entry per CDR3 protein. Of roughly 17,000 distinct CDR3 sequences in the sample, more than 20% were seen once. Treatment noted: approximately 11-day PBMC culture with coronavirus spike peptide pools or control peptides (ViraFEST assay).

The chain joins TRBV20-1 to TRBJ1-5, with 8 bases aligning to TRBD1. The source material was cultured CD4+ T cells from blood. This clonotype originated in a human donor with COVID-19. CDR3 bases: TGCAGTGCTAGTTCCCAGGGGGCGAGGGGGAGCAATCAGCCCCAGCATTTT. This codes for CSASSQGARGSNQPQHF.